This T cell receptor (beta chain) was profiled in a study of cytomegalovirus exposure and HLA in healthy donors. Study-wide points: CMV serostatus alone was available as immune exposure information. Listed as cytomegalovirus-associated were over 150 TCR beta chains. Segments of the TCR beta V type were, in most cases, productive about 90% or about 30% of the time in an earlier analysis.

This PCR relied on a set of 60 Vbeta primers and 13 Jbeta primers. Method: immunoSEQ multiplex PCR; TCRdb's copy keeps in-frame clones and lacks some. The sample contains 90,000 to 110,000 clones, less than 85% of which appear only once. As regards this clone: Its specificity is not known.

This CDR3 is 17 amino acids long. Between the trimmed V and J ends, which lost 6 bases and 2 bases, there was a span of 22 bases. Per germline, CDR1 LNHDA and CDR2 SQIVND (reference sequence). The chain links TRBV19 to TRBJ2-5, with D maybe TRBD2 (6 bases). This TCR came from a man aged 35 to 55 in good health and CMV-seropositive. Sequenced: PBMCs. CDR3 coding DNA: TGTGCCAGTAGCCTGGATACGCTCGGGGGTCCACAAGAGACCCAGTACTTC. It yields the protein CASSLDTLGGPQETQYF.